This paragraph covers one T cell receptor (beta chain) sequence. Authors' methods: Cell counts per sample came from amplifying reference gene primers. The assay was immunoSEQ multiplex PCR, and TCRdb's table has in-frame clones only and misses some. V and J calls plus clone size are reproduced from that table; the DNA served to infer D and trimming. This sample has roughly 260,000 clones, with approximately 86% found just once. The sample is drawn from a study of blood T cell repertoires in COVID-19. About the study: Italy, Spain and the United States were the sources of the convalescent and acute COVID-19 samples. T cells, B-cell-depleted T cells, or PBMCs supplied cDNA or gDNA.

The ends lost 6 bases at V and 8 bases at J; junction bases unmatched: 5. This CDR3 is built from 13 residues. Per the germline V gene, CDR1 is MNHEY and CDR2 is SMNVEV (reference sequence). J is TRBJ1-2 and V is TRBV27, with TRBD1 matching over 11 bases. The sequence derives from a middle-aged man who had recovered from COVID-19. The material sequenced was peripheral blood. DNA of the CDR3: TGTGCCAGCAGACGGACAGGGGGCGGCGGCTACACCTTC. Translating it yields CASRRTGGGGYTF.